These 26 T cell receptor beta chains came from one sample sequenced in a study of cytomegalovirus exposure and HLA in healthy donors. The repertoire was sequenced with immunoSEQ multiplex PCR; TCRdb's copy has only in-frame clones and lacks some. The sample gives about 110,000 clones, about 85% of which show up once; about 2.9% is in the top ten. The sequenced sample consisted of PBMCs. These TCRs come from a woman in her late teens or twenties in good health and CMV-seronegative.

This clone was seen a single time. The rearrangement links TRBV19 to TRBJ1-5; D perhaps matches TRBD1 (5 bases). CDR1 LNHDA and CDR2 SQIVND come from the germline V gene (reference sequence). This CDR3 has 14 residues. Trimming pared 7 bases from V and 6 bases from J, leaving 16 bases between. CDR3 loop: CASTPRQGSQPQHF. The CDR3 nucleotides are TGTGCCAGTACCCCACGGCAGGGAAGTCAGCCCCAGCATTTT.

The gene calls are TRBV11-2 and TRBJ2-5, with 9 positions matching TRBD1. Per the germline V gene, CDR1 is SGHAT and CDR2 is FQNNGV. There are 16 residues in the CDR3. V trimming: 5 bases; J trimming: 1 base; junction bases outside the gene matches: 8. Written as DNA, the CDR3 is TGTGCCAGCAGCACCAGGGACAGGGAACCCCAAGAGACCCAGTACTTC. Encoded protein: CASSTRDREPQETQYF.

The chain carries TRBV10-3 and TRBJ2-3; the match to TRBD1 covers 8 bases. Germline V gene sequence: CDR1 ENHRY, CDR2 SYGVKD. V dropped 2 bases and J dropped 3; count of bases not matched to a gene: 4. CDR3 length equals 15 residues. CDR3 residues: CAISEVTGGTDTQYF. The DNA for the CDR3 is TGTGCCATCAGTGAGGTTACAGGGGGTACAGATACGCAGTATTTT.

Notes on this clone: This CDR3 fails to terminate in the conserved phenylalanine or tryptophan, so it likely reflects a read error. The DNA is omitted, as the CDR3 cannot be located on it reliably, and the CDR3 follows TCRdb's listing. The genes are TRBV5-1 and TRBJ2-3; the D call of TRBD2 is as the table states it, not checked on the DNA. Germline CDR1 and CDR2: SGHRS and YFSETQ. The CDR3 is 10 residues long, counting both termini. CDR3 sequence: CASWTSSHIG.

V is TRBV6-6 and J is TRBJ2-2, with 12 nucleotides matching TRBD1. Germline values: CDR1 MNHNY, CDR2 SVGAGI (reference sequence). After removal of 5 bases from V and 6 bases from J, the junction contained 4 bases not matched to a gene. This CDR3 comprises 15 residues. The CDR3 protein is CASSPGTGGPGELFF. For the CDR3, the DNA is TGTGCCAGCAGTCCCGGGACAGGGGGCCCCGGGGAGCTGTTTTTT.

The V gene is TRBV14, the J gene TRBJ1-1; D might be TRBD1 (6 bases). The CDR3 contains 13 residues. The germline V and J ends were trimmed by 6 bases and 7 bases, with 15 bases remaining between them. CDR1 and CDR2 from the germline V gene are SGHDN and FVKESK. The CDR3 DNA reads TGTGCCAGCAGTACCTCAGGGGTTAGTGAAGCTTTCTTT. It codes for CASSTSGVSEAFF.

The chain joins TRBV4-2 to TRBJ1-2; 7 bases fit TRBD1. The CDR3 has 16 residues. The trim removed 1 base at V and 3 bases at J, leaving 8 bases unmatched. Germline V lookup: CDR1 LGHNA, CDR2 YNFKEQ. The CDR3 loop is CASSQVQGGDHYGYTF. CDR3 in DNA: TGTGCCAGCAGCCAAGTTCAGGGGGGCGACCACTATGGCTACACCTTC.

CDR3 region: CASSPRTGTYEQYF. Here the CDR3 DNA reads TGTGCCAGCAGTCCCAGGACAGGGACCTACGAGCAGTACTTC. The chain links TRBV27 to TRBJ2-7; TRBD1 matches 8 bases. The CDR3 contains 14 residues. With V trimmed by 5 bases and J by 2 bases, 5 bases remained unmatched. Per germline, CDR1 MNHEY and CDR2 SMNVEV (reference sequence).

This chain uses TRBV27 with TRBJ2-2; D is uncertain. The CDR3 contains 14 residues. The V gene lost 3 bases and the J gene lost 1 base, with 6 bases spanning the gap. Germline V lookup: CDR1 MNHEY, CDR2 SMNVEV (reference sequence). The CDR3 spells CASSFRGNTGELFF. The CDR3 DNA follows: TGTGCCAGCAGTTTTCGAGGGAACACCGGGGAGCTGTTTTTT.

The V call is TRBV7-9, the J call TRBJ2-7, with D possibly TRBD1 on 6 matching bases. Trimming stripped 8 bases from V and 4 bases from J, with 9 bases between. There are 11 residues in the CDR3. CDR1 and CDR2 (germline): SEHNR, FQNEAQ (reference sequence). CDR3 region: CASRTEYEQYF. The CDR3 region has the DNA TGTGCCAGCCGGACAGAGTACGAGCAGTACTTC. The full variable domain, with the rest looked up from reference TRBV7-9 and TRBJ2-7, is DTGVSQNPRHKITKRGQNVTFRCDPISEHNRLYWYRQTLGQGPEFLTYFQNEAQLEKSRLLSDRFSAERPKGSFSTLEIQRTEQGDSAMYLCASRTEYEQYFGPGTRLTVT.

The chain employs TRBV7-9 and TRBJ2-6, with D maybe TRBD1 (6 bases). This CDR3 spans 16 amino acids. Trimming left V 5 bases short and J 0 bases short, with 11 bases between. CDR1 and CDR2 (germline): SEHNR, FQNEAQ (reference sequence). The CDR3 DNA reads TGTGCCAGCAGCCTGGACAGACCCTCTGGGGCCAACGTCCTGACTTTC. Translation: CASSLDRPSGANVLTF. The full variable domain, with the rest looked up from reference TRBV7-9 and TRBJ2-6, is DTGVSQNPRHKITKRGQNVTFRCDPISEHNRLYWYRQTLGQGPEFLTYFQNEAQLEKSRLLSDRFSAERPKGSFSTLEIQRTEQGDSAMYLCASSLDRPSGANVLTFGAGSRLTVL.

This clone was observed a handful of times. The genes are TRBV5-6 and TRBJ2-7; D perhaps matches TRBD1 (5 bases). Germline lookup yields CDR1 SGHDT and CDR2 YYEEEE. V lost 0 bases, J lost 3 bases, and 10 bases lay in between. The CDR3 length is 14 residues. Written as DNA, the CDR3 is TGTGCCAGCAGCTTGGGGTACGGACACTACGAGCAGTACTTC. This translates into CASSLGYGHYEQYF.

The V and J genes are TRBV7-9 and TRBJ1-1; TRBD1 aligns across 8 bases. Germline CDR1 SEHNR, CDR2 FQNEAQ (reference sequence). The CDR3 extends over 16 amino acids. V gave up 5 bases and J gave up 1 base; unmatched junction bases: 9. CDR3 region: CASSHPGQEGNTEAFF. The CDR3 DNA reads TGTGCCAGCAGCCACCCGGGACAGGAAGGGAACACTGAAGCTTTCTTT.

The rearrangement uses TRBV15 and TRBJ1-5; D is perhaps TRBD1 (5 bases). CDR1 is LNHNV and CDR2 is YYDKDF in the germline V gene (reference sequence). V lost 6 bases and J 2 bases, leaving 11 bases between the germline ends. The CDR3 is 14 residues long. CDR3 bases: TGTGCCACCAGAGGGGCGTTAGGCAATCAGCCCCAGCATTTT. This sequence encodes CATRGALGNQPQHF.

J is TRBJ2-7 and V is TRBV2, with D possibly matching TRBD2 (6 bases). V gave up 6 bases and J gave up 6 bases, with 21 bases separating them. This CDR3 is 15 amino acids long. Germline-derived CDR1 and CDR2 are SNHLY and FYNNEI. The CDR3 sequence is CASSDDLGLSLEQYF. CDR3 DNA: TGTGCCAGCAGCGATGATTTGGGACTTTCCCTCGAGCAGTACTTC.

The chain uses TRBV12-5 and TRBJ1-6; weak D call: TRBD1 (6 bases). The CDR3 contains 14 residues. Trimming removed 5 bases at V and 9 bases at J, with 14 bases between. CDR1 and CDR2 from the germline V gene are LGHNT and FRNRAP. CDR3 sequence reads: CASGTGFLGSPLHF. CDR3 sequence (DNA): TGTGCTAGTGGTACAGGGTTCTTGGGTTCACCCCTCCACTTT.

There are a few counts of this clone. Written as DNA, the CDR3 is TGTGCCAGCAGAACAGACAGGGGGAACTATGGCTACACCTTC. Translating it yields CASRTDRGNYGYTF. The chain is built from TRBV6-5 and TRBJ1-2, with TRBD1 matching over 9 bases. The CDR3 spans 14 residues. Germline values: CDR1 MNHEY, CDR2 SVGAGI. Unmatched junction bases numbered 4, after V lost 6 bases and J lost 2 bases.

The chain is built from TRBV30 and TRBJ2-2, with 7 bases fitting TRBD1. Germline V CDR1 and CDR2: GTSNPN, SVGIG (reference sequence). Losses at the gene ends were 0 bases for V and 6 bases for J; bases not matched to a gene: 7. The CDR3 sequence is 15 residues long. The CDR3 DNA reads TGTGCCTGGAGTGTACGCATCAGGGGGTCCGGGGAGCTGTTTTTT. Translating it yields CAWSVRIRGSGELFF.

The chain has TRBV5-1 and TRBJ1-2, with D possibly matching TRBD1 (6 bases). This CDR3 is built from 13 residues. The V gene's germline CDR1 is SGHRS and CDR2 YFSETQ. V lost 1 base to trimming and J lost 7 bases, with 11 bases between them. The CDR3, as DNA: TGCGCCAGCAGCTTGTTGGGGGCGGGTGGCTACACCTTC. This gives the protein CASSLLGAGGYTF.

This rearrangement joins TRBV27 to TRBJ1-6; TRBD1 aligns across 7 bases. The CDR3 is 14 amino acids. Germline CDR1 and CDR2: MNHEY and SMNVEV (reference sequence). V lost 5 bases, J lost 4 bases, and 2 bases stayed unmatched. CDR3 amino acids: CASSVDRYNSPLHF. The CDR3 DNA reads TGTGCCAGCAGTGTGGACAGGTATAATTCACCCCTCCACTTT.

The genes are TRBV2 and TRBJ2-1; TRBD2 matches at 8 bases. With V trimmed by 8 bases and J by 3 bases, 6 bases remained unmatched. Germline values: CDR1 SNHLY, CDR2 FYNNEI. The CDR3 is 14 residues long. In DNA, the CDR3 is TGTGCCAGCTCCCCAGCGGGGGACTACAATGAGCAGTTCTTC. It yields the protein CASSPAGDYNEQFF. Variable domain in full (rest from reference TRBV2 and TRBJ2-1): EPEVTQTPSHQVTQMGQEVILRCVPISNHLYFYWYRQILGQKVEFLVSFYNNEISEKSEIFDDQFSVERPDGSNFTLKIRSTKLEDSAMYFCASSPAGDYNEQFFGPGTRLTVL.

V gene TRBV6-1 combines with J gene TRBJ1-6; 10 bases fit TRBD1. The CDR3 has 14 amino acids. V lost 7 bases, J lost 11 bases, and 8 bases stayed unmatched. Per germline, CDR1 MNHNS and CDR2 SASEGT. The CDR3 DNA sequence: TGTGCCAGCACCTCCGGGACAGGGGTGGCACCCCTCCACTTT. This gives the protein CASTSGTGVAPLHF.

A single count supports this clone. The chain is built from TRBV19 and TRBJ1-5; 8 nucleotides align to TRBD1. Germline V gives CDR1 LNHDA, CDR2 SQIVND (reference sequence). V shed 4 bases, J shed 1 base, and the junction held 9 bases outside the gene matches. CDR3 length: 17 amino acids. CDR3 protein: CASSTRSDRGSNQPQHF. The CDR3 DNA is TGTGCCAGTAGTACCCGCTCAGACAGGGGCAGCAATCAGCCCCAGCATTTT.

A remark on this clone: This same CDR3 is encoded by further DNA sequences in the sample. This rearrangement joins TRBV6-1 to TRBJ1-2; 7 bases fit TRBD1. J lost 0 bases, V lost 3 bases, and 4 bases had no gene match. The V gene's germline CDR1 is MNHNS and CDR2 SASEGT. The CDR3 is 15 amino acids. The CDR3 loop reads CASSDWTGPNYGYTF. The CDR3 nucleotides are TGTGCCAGCAGTGATTGGACAGGTCCTAACTATGGCTACACCTTC.

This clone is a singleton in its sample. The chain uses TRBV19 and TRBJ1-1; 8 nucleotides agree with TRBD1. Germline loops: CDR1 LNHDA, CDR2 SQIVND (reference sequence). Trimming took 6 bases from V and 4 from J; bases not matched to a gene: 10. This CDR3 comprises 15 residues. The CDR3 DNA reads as TGTGCCAGTAGGACCCGGACAGGGCAGGGCACTGAAGCTTTCTTT. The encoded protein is CASRTRTGQGTEAFF.

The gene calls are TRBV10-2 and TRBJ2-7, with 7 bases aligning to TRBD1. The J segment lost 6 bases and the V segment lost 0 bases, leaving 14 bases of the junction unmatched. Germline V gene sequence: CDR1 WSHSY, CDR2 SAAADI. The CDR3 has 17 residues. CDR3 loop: CASSESWGEKTGFEQYF. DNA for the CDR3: TGCGCCAGCAGTGAGTCCTGGGGAGAAAAGACAGGGTTCGAGCAGTACTTC.